This record looks at one T cell receptor beta chain sequence and its context. Antigen: not known. The data are from a study of cytomegalovirus exposure and HLA in healthy donors. CDR3 size: 14 residues. V lost 0 bases, J lost 1 base, and 7 bases lay in between. Germline V gives CDR1 SGHRS, CDR2 YFSETQ. With 60 Vbeta and 13 Jbeta primers, the PCR was carried out. Some clones are missing from TCRdb's copy, which holds only in-frame ones; the method was immunoSEQ multiplex PCR. The table for this sample gives 75,000 to 85,000 clones. Study findings and constraints: Later analysis reportedly placed an Asian-associated ancestry cluster below the roughly 670-donor mean in N-insertions. Another analysis was done later, and it associated 15,000 to 20,000 TCR beta sequences with HLA alleles at 0.05 false discovery rate. In an earlier analysis, about 87% or about 30%: the productive usage of most TCR beta V segments.

The TCR sequence derives from a man aged 50 to 60 in good health and CMV-seronegative. The specimen sequenced was PBMCs. The chain recombines TRBV5-1 with TRBJ1-1; D gene uncertain. CDR3 sequence (DNA): TGCGCCAGCAGCTTGGATTTCGGGAACACTGAAGCTTTCTTT. It encodes CASSLDFGNTEAFF.